This T cell receptor beta chain is drawn from a study of T cell changes during pregnancy in multiple sclerosis. The CDR3 extends over 8 amino acids. V was shortened by 6 bases and J by 11 bases, with 7 bases between the two germline ends. Germline lookup yields CDR1 DFQATT and CDR2 SNEGSKA (reference sequence). Assay: immunoSEQ multiplex PCR; the TCRdb copy retains only in-frame clones and omits some. The sample carries around 96,000 clones, over 85% recorded once. The sample consisted of peripheral blood, taken in the first trimester of pregnancy. This TCR derives from a female donor with multiple sclerosis, enrolled in a pregnancy study. The chain uses TRBV20-1 and TRBJ1-2; no firm D call. The CDR3 loop is CSATQYTF. Written as DNA, the CDR3 is TGCAGTGCCACACAATACACCTTC.